This passage covers 26 T cell receptor beta chains from one sample sequenced in a study of read filtering for tumor transcriptome and immune sequencing. From 300 to 400 ng of RNA, a library with molecular barcoded alpha/delta and beta/gamma adaptors was made. TCRdb reprocessed the reads via MiXCR and lists one record per CDR3 protein. The table shows about 130,000 distinct CDR3 sequences, with 13% occurring only once. The specimen was a population of CD138-negative cells sorted from bone marrow. The receptors shown here come from a donor at least 40 years old with multiple myeloma.

This clonotype was detected ten times or more. The chain carries TRBV20-1 and TRBJ2-5; D may match TRBD1 or TRBD2 (5 bases each). The ends were cut back, 3 bases at V and 2 bases at J, with 10 bases in the middle. The CDR3 sequence is 13 residues long. Per germline, CDR1 DFQATT and CDR2 SNEGSKA (reference sequence). The CDR3 reads CSASQGPQETQYF. The DNA for the CDR3 is TGCAGTGCTAGTCAGGGACCACAAGAGACCCAGTACTTC.

This clonotype was recorded many times. The V gene is TRBV7-9, the J gene TRBJ2-1; 8 positions agree with TRBD2. This CDR3 has 15 residues. Trimming removed 3 bases from V and 4 bases from J; junction bases left unmatched: 5. Germline lookup yields CDR1 SEHNR and CDR2 FQNEAQ (reference sequence). The DNA for the CDR3 is TGTGCCAGCAGCTTGGGCGGGGGGCTTTACAATGAGCAGTTCTTC. This encodes CASSLGGGLYNEQFF.

This chain joins TRBV2 and TRBJ1-5; tentatively, D is TRBD1 (6 bases). Germline CDR1 SNHLY, CDR2 FYNNEI. The CDR3 has 13 amino acids. V lost 5 bases and J 7 bases, leaving 12 bases between the germline ends. CDR3 amino acids: CASSTNREQPQHF. CDR3 nucleotides: TGTGCCAGCAGTACCAACAGGGAACAGCCCCAGCATTTT.

This clonotype was observed at least ten times. The junction departs from germline at one end; a sequencing error may be responsible. The rearrangement uses TRBV28 and TRBJ2-1; no clear D gene. In germline, CDR1 is MDHEN, CDR2 SYDVKM. The CDR3 length is 12 residues. CDR3 sequence (DNA): TGTTCCAGCAGTTTAGAGTTCGGTGAGCAGTTCTTC. This codes for CSSSLEFGEQFF.

This clonotype was detected ten times or more. The chain combines TRBV2 with TRBJ1-2, with D possibly matching TRBD1 (6 bases). The ends were cut back, 2 bases at V and 8 bases at J, with 12 bases in the middle. Germline V gene data show CDR1 as SNHLY and CDR2 as FYNNEI. This CDR3 region has 13 residues. As DNA, the CDR3 is TGTGCCAGCAGTGAAAGGGGGGTCGGCGGCTACACCTTC. Amino acids: CASSERGVGGYTF.

The chain carries TRBV19 and TRBJ2-1; 7 bases are a match to TRBD2. Germline loops: CDR1 LNHDA, CDR2 SQIVND (reference sequence). The CDR3 is made up of 15 amino acids. Unmatched junction bases numbered 4, after V lost 4 bases and J lost 1 base. The CDR3 loop is CASSRTRRSYNEQFF. The CDR3 DNA sequence: TGTGCCAGTAGTAGGACTAGACGGTCCTACAATGAGCAGTTCTTC.

There are a few counts of this clonotype. It may be a read error: a sequence one base away is much more abundant. This chain uses TRBV6-2 or TRBV6-3 with TRBJ1-5, with D uncertain. CDR3 length: 13 amino acids. V shed 2 bases and J shed 5 bases, with 7 bases lying between them. CDR1 is MNHEY and CDR2 is SVGEGT in the germline V gene. The CDR3 protein is CASSYGRDQPQHF. The CDR3 DNA is TGTGCCAGCAGTTACGGGCGAGATCAGCCCCAGCATTTT.

This chain connects TRBV7-8 to TRBJ1-1; maybe TRBD1 (5 bases). The CDR3 runs 15 residues. Between the trimmed V and J ends, which lost 6 bases and 6 bases, there was a span of 20 bases. CDR1 and CDR2 (germline): SGHVS, FQNEAQ. The CDR3 region has the DNA TGTGCCAGCAGTGAAAGGTTAGGGGCGCGGGCTGAAGCTTTCTTT. Protein sequence: CASSERLGARAEAFF.

This clonotype occurred many times. The chain employs TRBV20-1 and TRBJ2-1; 15 bases align to TRBD2. The CDR3 extends over 13 amino acids. The germline V gene has CDR1 DFQATT and CDR2 SNEGSKA (reference sequence). With V trimmed by 5 bases and J by 10 bases, 3 bases remained unmatched. The CDR3 nucleotides read TGCAGTGCTGGACTAGCGGGAGGGCCGGAGCAGTTCTTC. Protein product: CSAGLAGGPEQFF.

This clonotype appeared many times. V gene TRBV5-1 combines with J gene TRBJ1-1; no clear D gene. This CDR3 is 14 amino acids long. Germline assignment: CDR1 SGHRS and CDR2 YFSETQ. Trimming cost V 0 bases and J 1 base, with 7 bases left between them. As DNA, the CDR3 is TGCGCCAGCAGCTTGGATGTGGGGAACACTGAAGCTTTCTTT. Encoded protein: CASSLDVGNTEAFF.

This clonotype was seen at least ten times. This chain uses TRBV20-1 with TRBJ2-3; D call uncertain. V lost 6 bases to trimming and J lost 2 bases, with 6 bases between them. CDR1 is DFQATT and CDR2 is SNEGSKA in the germline V gene (reference sequence). This CDR3 has 11 residues. The CDR3 DNA reads TGCAGTGCCTCCCCCACAGATACGCAGTATTTT. Amino acids: CSASPTDTQYF.

This clonotype was detected ten times or more. The chain carries TRBV20-1 and TRBJ2-2, with 9 positions matching TRBD2. The J segment lost 4 bases and the V segment lost 5 bases, leaving 11 bases of the junction unmatched. The germline gives CDR1 DFQATT, CDR2 SNEGSKA (reference sequence). This CDR3 spans 16 amino acids. CDR3 amino acids: CSAVRFRGGATGELFF. CDR3 coding DNA: TGCAGTGCTGTAAGATTTCGCGGGGGGGCCACCGGGGAGCTGTTTTTT.

This clonotype was counted between two and nine times. Here the CDR3 reads CASSFQDRGSETQYF. CDR3 DNA: TGTGCCAGCAGCTTCCAGGATAGGGGGAGTGAGACCCAGTACTTC. The chain couples TRBV7-2 to TRBJ2-5, with a possible D match to TRBD1 (6 bases). V was clipped by 3 bases and J by 5 bases, with 16 bases between them. The CDR3 is made up of 15 amino acids. In germline, CDR1 is SGHTA, CDR2 FQGNSA.

There are many counts of this clonotype. The chain recombines TRBV11-1 with TRBJ2-1, with TRBD2 matching 13 bases. The germline V gene has CDR1 SGHAT and CDR2 FQDESV (reference sequence). This CDR3 spans 15 amino acids. V was pared by 5 bases and J by 6 bases, with 4 bases of the junction left unmatched. The CDR3 bases are TGTGCCAGCAGCAAAACTAGCGGGAGGGCCAATGAGCAGTTCTTC. Residues: CASSKTSGRANEQFF.

This clonotype was picked up many times. The V call is TRBV9, the J call TRBJ1-6, with D unresolved. The length of the CDR3 is 16 residues. Trimming left V 0 bases short and J 8 bases short, with 15 bases between. The germline gives CDR1 SGDLS, CDR2 YYNGEE. DNA of the CDR3: TGTGCCAGCAGCGTAGGAGGCCGTTTTTTGGATTCACCCCTCCACTTT. Amino acid sequence: CASSVGGRFLDSPLHF.

This clonotype appeared many times. The chain couples TRBV5-1 to TRBJ1-1; 8 nucleotides match TRBD1. CDR1 and CDR2 from the germline V gene are SGHRS and YFSETQ. The length of the CDR3 is 15 residues. The trim removed 4 bases at V and 11 bases at J, leaving 16 bases unmatched. The CDR3 protein is CASSPPQFGTGDAFF. The CDR3, as DNA: TGCGCCAGCAGCCCTCCGCAATTCGGGACAGGAGACGCTTTCTTT.

This clonotype was seen repeatedly, ten times or more. The chain recombines TRBV12-3 or TRBV12-4 with TRBJ2-5; 10 nucleotides match TRBD1. J gave up 4 bases and V 3 bases, and 2 bases lay outside the gene matches. The CDR3 totals 14 residues. CDR3 in amino acids: CASSLTGGRETQYF. The CDR3 DNA reads TGTGCCAGCAGTTTGACAGGGGGCCGAGAGACCCAGTACTTC.

This clonotype was observed once. The chain carries TRBV4-2 and TRBJ1-1; 7 bases are shared with TRBD1. The CDR3 is 14 amino acids. Germline V lookup: CDR1 LGHNA, CDR2 YNFKEQ. Trimming took 2 bases from V and 11 from J; bases not matched to a gene: 11. In DNA, the CDR3 is TGTGCCAGCAGCCAACCACCTACCGGGACAGTGGCTTTCTTT. Protein sequence: CASSQPPTGTVAFF.

This clonotype was seen repeatedly, ten times or more. J is TRBJ2-1 and V is TRBV6-5; no reliable D call. This CDR3 region has 11 residues. The germline gives CDR1 MNHEY, CDR2 SVGAGI. Trimming took 5 bases from V and 9 from J, leaving 8 bases between them. CDR3 DNA: TGTGCCAGCAGTCGCCTGGGTGAGCAGTTCTTC. It encodes CASSRLGEQFF.

This chain uses TRBV20-1 with TRBJ2-7, with 9 bases lining up with TRBD1. This CDR3 is 15 amino acids long. Germline V gene lookup returns CDR1 DFQATT and CDR2 SNEGSKA (reference sequence). Trimming at V came to 0 bases and at J to 4 bases, leaving 7 bases not matched to a gene. CDR3 loop: CSARDATGGFYEQYF. CDR3 DNA: TGCAGTGCTAGAGATGCGACAGGGGGTTTTTACGAGCAGTACTTC.

This chain connects TRBV5-1 to TRBJ2-1, with D maybe TRBD1 (7 bases). Germline loops: CDR1 SGHRS, CDR2 YFSETQ. V gave up 3 bases and J gave up 6 bases, with 16 bases separating them. The CDR3 is 15 amino acids. The CDR3 here is CASSSRGPGVNEQFF. The CDR3 DNA is TGCGCCAGCAGCTCAAGGGGGCCGGGGGTCAATGAGCAGTTCTTC. Using reference TRBV5-1 and TRBJ2-1 for the parts outside the CDR3, the full variable domain is KAGVTQTPRYLIKTRGQQVTLSCSPISGHRSVSWYQQTPGQGLQFLFEYFSETQRNKGNFPGRFSGRQFSNSRSEMNVSTLELGDSALYLCASSSRGPGVNEQFFGPGTRLTVL.

The table lists this clonotype with many counts. The V gene is TRBV30, the J gene TRBJ2-3; TRBD2 matches at 13 bases. The germline V gene encodes CDR1 GTSNPN and CDR2 SVGIG (reference sequence). The V segment lost 1 base and the J segment 6 bases; nucleotides outside the gene matches: 10. The CDR3 is 17 residues long. The chain's CDR3 is CAWSAGLAGPEYDTQYF. In nucleotides, the CDR3 is TGTGCCTGGAGTGCGGGACTAGCGGGACCCGAATACGATACGCAGTATTTT.

With regard to this clonotype: A read error may explain this, as a much larger clone is one base away. The CDR3 DNA reads as TGTGCCAGCAGCTTACCGGACAGGGGGAATGAAAGACTGTTTTTT. It specifies CASSLPDRGNERLFF. The rearrangement uses TRBV7-3 and TRBJ1-4, with TRBD1 matching over 10 bases. The CDR3 extends over 15 amino acids. Germline loops: CDR1 SGHTA, CDR2 FQGTGA.

Ten or more counts support this clonotype. The genes are TRBV4-2 and TRBJ2-1, with 9 bases identical to TRBD2. V was pared by 0 bases and J by 6 bases, with 6 bases of the junction left unmatched. The CDR3 runs to 16 residues. Per germline, CDR1 LGHNA and CDR2 YNFKEQ. The CDR3 protein is CASSQEDLRGGNEQFF. The CDR3 region has the DNA TGTGCCAGCAGCCAAGAGGACCTGCGGGGGGGCAATGAGCAGTTCTTC.

This clonotype was seen many times. The chain uses TRBV29-1 and TRBJ2-5; TRBD2 aligns across 8 bases. Germline values: CDR1 SQVTM, CDR2 ANQGSEA. Germline trimming cut 5 bases from V and 2 bases from J; bases unmatched to any gene: 7. The CDR3 spans 14 residues. This CDR3 is CSVSVRGAQETQYF. The CDR3, as DNA: TGCAGCGTTTCCGTGCGGGGGGCTCAAGAGACCCAGTACTTC.

This clonotype was picked up many times. The rearrangement joins TRBV5-1 to TRBJ2-1, with 11 bases matching TRBD2. The CDR3 contains 16 residues. CDR1 SGHRS and CDR2 YFSETQ come from the germline V gene. The J segment lost 4 bases and the V segment lost 1 base, leaving 4 bases of the junction unmatched. This CDR3 is CASSLSPSGGYNEQFF. As DNA, the CDR3 is TGCGCCAGCAGCTTGTCGCCTAGCGGGGGGTACAATGAGCAGTTCTTC.